Shown below are 14 T cell receptor beta chains from a single sample sequenced in a study of blood T cells in healthy people across ages. Sample-barcoded 5' priming and a J-beta primer mix drove a second PCR of about 6 to 12 cycles. MiXCR was run by TCRdb on the 5' RACE reads, yielding one entry per CDR3 protein. The data hold some 1.5 million distinct CDR3 sequences, with under 30% observed a single time. Sequenced material: blood. These receptor sequences come from a woman in her twenties or thirties in good health.

This clonotype has just a few counts. V and J are TRBV27 and TRBJ1-1; 12 bases line up with TRBD1. This CDR3 is 15 amino acids long. V lost 1 base and J lost 9; bases outside the gene matches: 6. Germline values: CDR1 MNHEY, CDR2 SMNVEV (reference sequence). The CDR3 nucleotides are TGTGCCAGCAGTTTATACGGGACAGGGGGCGAACAAGCTTTCTTT. The encoded protein is CASSLYGTGGEQAFF.

The table lists this clonotype with a few counts. This rearrangement joins TRBV20-1 to TRBJ2-5, with D perhaps matching TRBD2 (5 bases). The CDR3 spans 15 residues. Germline loops: CDR1 DFQATT, CDR2 SNEGSKA (reference sequence). Trimming shortened V by 0 bases and J by 3 bases, and 14 bases separated the two germline ends. CDR3 in DNA: TGCAGTGCTAGAGATCAAAGCGCCGGGGAAGAGACCCAGTACTTC. It codes for CSARDQSAGEETQYF.

This clonotype was counted a few times. The rearrangement joins TRBV20-1 to TRBJ2-5; the match to TRBD2 covers 7 bases. Germline loops: CDR1 DFQATT, CDR2 SNEGSKA (reference sequence). V gave up 6 bases and J gave up 2 bases; unmatched junction bases: 15. This CDR3 region has 16 residues. CDR3 residues: CSAKGGAGAFQETQYF. Here the CDR3 DNA reads TGCAGTGCCAAAGGAGGGGCGGGAGCATTTCAAGAGACCCAGTACTTC.

This chain links TRBV2 with TRBJ2-2; 8 bases map to TRBD2. Germline V gene lookup returns CDR1 SNHLY and CDR2 FYNNEI. Germline trimming cut 7 bases from V and 1 base from J; bases unmatched to any gene: 5. CDR3 length: 15 residues. The CDR3 is CASTRGGRNTGELFF. Here the CDR3 DNA reads TGTGCCAGCACTCGGGGGGGCCGGAACACCGGGGAGCTGTTTTTT. Combining the CDR3 with reference TRBV2 and TRBJ2-2 gives the whole variable domain EPEVTQTPSHQVTQMGQEVILRCVPISNHLYFYWYRQILGQKVEFLVSFYNNEISEKSEIFDDQFSVERPDGSNFTLKIRSTKLEDSAMYFCASTRGGRNTGELFFGEGSRLTVL.

The chain uses TRBV24-1 and TRBJ1-2; TRBD1 might be the D (5 bases). Germline-derived CDR1 and CDR2 are KGHDR and SFDVKD. This CDR3 contains 12 residues. The V gene lost 5 bases and the J gene lost 8 bases, with 11 bases spanning the gap. The CDR3 reads CATSARGYGYTF. CDR3 nucleotide sequence: TGTGCCACCAGTGCCCGGGGCTACGGCTACACCTTC.

The chain links TRBV5-1 to TRBJ2-3, with 7 nucleotides matching TRBD1. With 4 bases clipped from V and 4 bases from J, the junction kept 18 bases outside the gene matches. The CDR3 is 18 amino acids. Germline lookup yields CDR1 SGHRS and CDR2 YFSETQ. CDR3 region: CASSAYRGSTEGSDTQYF. The CDR3 DNA reads as TGCGCCAGCAGCGCCTACAGGGGATCTACTGAGGGCTCAGATACGCAGTATTTT.

The chain couples TRBV5-1 to TRBJ2-1, with 7 nucleotides matching TRBD1. Looked up from germline, CDR1 is SGHRS and CDR2 is YFSETQ. The CDR3 is 15 amino acids. J gave up 0 bases and V 8 bases, and 8 bases lay outside the gene matches. The CDR3 spells CASTSTGSSYNEQFF. Written as DNA, the CDR3 is TGCGCCAGTACCTCGACAGGGAGCTCCTACAATGAGCAGTTCTTC.

The genes are TRBV20-1 and TRBJ1-5, with 12 nucleotides matching TRBD1. V gave up 1 base and J gave up 6 bases; unmatched junction bases: 7. The CDR3 runs 16 residues. CDR1 DFQATT and CDR2 SNEGSKA come from the germline V gene (reference sequence). The CDR3 coding sequence is TGCAGTGCTAGAGGCGCCGGGACAGGGGGCGGTCAGCCCCAGCATTTT. It translates to CSARGAGTGGGQPQHF.

This clonotype was seen ten or more times. The chain uses TRBV20-1 and TRBJ2-1; a weak D match, TRBD1 (6 bases). CDR1 DFQATT and CDR2 SNEGSKA come from the germline V gene (reference sequence). CDR3 size: 13 residues. V lost 0 bases and J lost 15, with 18 bases in between. This chain's CDR3 is CSARDEAGTQGFF. CDR3 nucleotides: TGCAGTGCTAGAGATGAAGCAGGGACACAGGGGTTCTTC.

J is TRBJ2-3 and V is TRBV24-1, with D possibly being TRBD1 (5 bases). CDR1 is KGHDR and CDR2 is SFDVKD in the germline V gene. The CDR3 runs 14 residues. With 5 bases removed from V and 0 bases from J, the gap between germline ends came to 8 bases. CDR3 amino acids: CATSGGASTDTQYF. The CDR3 nucleotides read TGTGCCACCAGTGGTGGGGCTAGCACAGATACGCAGTATTTT.

There are a few counts of this clonotype. The rearrangement links TRBV21-1 to TRBJ1-2. TRBV21-1 is deemed a pseudogene. This CDR3 region has 14 residues. CDR3 coding DNA: TGTGCCAGCAGCAGGCGAAGATTAAACTATGGCTACACCTTC. Translated, it gives CASSRRRLNYGYTF.

The CDR3: CASSWTDGGYSGYTF. CDR3 coding DNA: TGTGCCAGCAGTTGGACTGACGGGGGATATAGTGGCTACACCTTC. V and J are TRBV6-2 or TRBV6-3 and TRBJ1-2; D might be TRBD1 (5 bases). Germline V CDR1 and CDR2: MNHEY, SVGEGT. CDR3 size: 15 residues. V gave up 4 bases and J gave up 7 bases, with 19 bases separating them.

This rearrangement joins TRBV12-3 or TRBV12-4 to TRBJ2-5; 9 bases line up with TRBD2. The J segment lost 1 base and the V segment lost 5 bases, leaving 8 bases of the junction unmatched. CDR3 length: 16 residues. As DNA, the CDR3 is TGTGCCAGCAGTCCTCGGACTAGCGCGACCCAAGAGACCCAGTACTTC. It specifies CASSPRTSATQETQYF.

This clonotype came up many times. The chain employs TRBV5-1 and TRBJ2-1; 7 nucleotides line up with TRBD2. The junction had 4 bases not matched to a gene; V was cut back by 1 base and J by 3 bases. Germline CDR1 and CDR2: SGHRS and YFSETQ. The CDR3 runs to 15 residues. CDR3 loop: CASSLSASGYNEQFF. The CDR3 coding sequence is TGCGCCAGCAGCTTGTCGGCTAGCGGCTACAATGAGCAGTTCTTC. Complete variable domain (other parts from reference TRBV5-1 and TRBJ2-1): KAGVTQTPRYLIKTRGQQVTLSCSPISGHRSVSWYQQTPGQGLQFLFEYFSETQRNKGNFPGRFSGRQFSNSRSEMNVSTLELGDSALYLCASSLSASGYNEQFFGPGTRLTVL.